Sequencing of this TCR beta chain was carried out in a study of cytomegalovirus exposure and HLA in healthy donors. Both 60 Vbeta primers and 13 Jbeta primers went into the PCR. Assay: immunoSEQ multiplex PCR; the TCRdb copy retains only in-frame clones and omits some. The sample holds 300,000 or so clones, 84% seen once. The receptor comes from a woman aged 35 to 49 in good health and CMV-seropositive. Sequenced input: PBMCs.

The CDR3: CASSPSTRRDSNQPQHF. CDR3 in DNA: TGTGCCAGCTCACCCAGCACAAGACGGGATAGCAATCAGCCCCAGCATTTT. This rearrangement joins TRBV18 to TRBJ1-5; D call uncertain. The length of the CDR3 is 17 residues. Looked up from germline, CDR1 is KGHSH and CDR2 is LQKENI. The V and J ends lost 3 bases and 0 bases respectively, with 15 bases between them.